One and the same sample provided the 17 T cell receptor beta chains below, sequenced in a study of human T cells and chemical hapten exposure. TCRdb redid the calling of the RACE reads with MiXCR, one entry per CDR3 protein. Seen here are roughly 100,000 distinct CDR3 sequences, less than 40% observed once, and the top ten hold around 2.8%. Stated time point: patch test 3, about 24 weeks after DPC sensitization. Treatment meaning: therapeutic diphenylcyclopropenone sensitization with weekly scalp DPC. Sequences were derived from whole blood, sampled in connection with sensitization to the hapten diphenylcyclopropenone (DPC). The receptors were sampled from a middle-aged man with alopecia areata. Some clones in this sample may be carry-over from other donors' samples.

The rearrangement links TRBV30 to TRBJ2-5, with D uncertain. CDR1 and CDR2 from the germline V gene are GTSNPN and SVGIG (reference sequence). The CDR3 covers 11 residues. Trimming left V 0 bases short and J 4 bases short, with 3 bases between. The CDR3 loop is CAWSVRETQYF. DNA for the CDR3: TGTGCCTGGAGTGTTAGAGAGACCCAGTACTTC.

This clonotype was seen only a few times. The chain couples TRBV7-2 to TRBJ1-1; no definite D call. Germline assignment: CDR1 SGHTA and CDR2 FQGNSA. This CDR3 spans 15 amino acids. The V and J ends lost 5 bases and 0 bases respectively, with 13 bases between them. The DNA of the CDR3 is TGTGCCAGCAGCCTCCTGGGCAGCATGAACACTGAAGCTTTCTTT. This encodes CASSLLGSMNTEAFF.

This clonotype was observed a handful of times. The genes are TRBV2 and TRBJ2-5; TRBD1 is a possible D gene (6 bases). Germline CDR1 reads SNHLY; CDR2 reads FYNNEI. The CDR3 sequence is 14 residues long. V was cut by 6 bases and J by 5 bases, with 16 bases left in between. The chain's CDR3 is CASSLNRETETQYF. DNA of the CDR3: TGTGCCAGCAGCCTCAACAGGGAAACGGAGACCCAGTACTTC.

This clonotype has a handful of counts. The V and J genes are TRBV6-6 and TRBJ1-6; TRBD1 might be the D (5 bases). Germline V gene data show CDR1 as MNHNY and CDR2 as SVGAGI (reference sequence). CDR3 length: 15 amino acids. V lost 8 bases and J 8 bases, leaving 19 bases between the germline ends. The CDR3 DNA sequence: TGTGCCAGCTATGCGGGGCGAGCCAGGGATTCACCCCTCCACTTT. Encoded protein: CASYAGRARDSPLHF.

This clonotype was seen a handful of times. This chain links TRBV14 with TRBJ1-1; 10 nucleotides match TRBD1. The trim removed 5 bases at V and 4 bases at J, leaving 4 bases unmatched. The germline CDR1 and CDR2 sequences are SGHDN and FVKESK. The CDR3 is 14 amino acids. The CDR3 region is CASSEWTGGTEAFF. CDR3 DNA sequence: TGTGCCAGCAGCGAATGGACAGGGGGCACTGAAGCTTTCTTT.

Of note for this clonotype: One junction end does not reproduce the germline sequence, and a read error may be involved. The chain is built from TRBV24-1 and TRBJ1-6; D gene unclear. The germline gives CDR1 KGHDR, CDR2 SFDVKD. The CDR3 extends over 14 amino acids. The CDR3 bases are TGTGCCACCGAAGACCTCTCCTTTAATTCACCCCTCCACTTT. This sequence encodes CATEDLSFNSPLHF.

This clonotype was recorded a few times. The gene calls are TRBV28 and TRBJ1-2; D might be TRBD1 (6 bases). The V and J ends lost 4 bases and 3 bases respectively, with 12 bases between them. The CDR3 consists of 14 residues. The germline V gene encodes CDR1 MDHEN and CDR2 SYDVKM. Written as DNA, the CDR3 is TGTGCCAGCAGTTCGCGACAGGTCCACTATGGCTACACCTTC. It encodes CASSSRQVHYGYTF.

This clonotype was seen once. V usage is TRBV6-5 and J usage is TRBJ2-2, with no clear D. The CDR3 contains 11 residues. Trimming pared 6 bases from V and 7 bases from J, leaving 6 bases between. Germline V gene sequence: CDR1 MNHEY, CDR2 SVGAGI. CDR3 sequence: CASRTNGELFF. The CDR3, as DNA: TGTGCCAGCAGAACAAACGGGGAGCTGTTTTTT.

The gene calls are TRBV6-5 and TRBJ2-2; 8 positions agree with TRBD2. CDR1 and CDR2 (germline): MNHEY, SVGAGI. Trimming at V came to 7 bases and at J to 7 bases, leaving 17 bases not matched to a gene. The CDR3 loop spans 17 amino acids. CDR3 coding DNA: TGTGCCAGCACAGGAGAAGGCGGGAGGCCTCGTGGCGGGGAGCTGTTTTTT. Protein sequence: CASTGEGGRPRGGELFF.

This clonotype appeared a single time. The V call is TRBV27, the J call TRBJ2-7; 8 bases match TRBD2. Trimming removed 2 bases from V and 2 bases from J; junction bases left unmatched: 8. The CDR3 extends over 16 amino acids. CDR1 MNHEY and CDR2 SMNVEV come from the germline V gene (reference sequence). This CDR3 reads CASSLDKREPTYEQYV. The CDR3 DNA reads TGTGCCAGCAGTTTAGATAAGCGGGAGCCTACCTACGAGCAGTACGTC.

There are a few counts of this clonotype. The rearrangement uses TRBV6-1 and TRBJ1-3; no clear D gene. Germline V gives CDR1 MNHNS, CDR2 SASEGT. The length of the CDR3 is 13 residues. Trimming pared 6 bases from V and 0 bases from J, leaving 6 bases between. The CDR3 loop reads CASRHLSGNTIYF. CDR3 DNA sequence: TGTGCCAGCAGACACCTCTCTGGAAACACCATATATTTT.

This clonotype was seen a few times. The V and J genes are TRBV10-3 and TRBJ2-3; D assignment may be TRBD1 or TRBD2 (5 bases each). The CDR3 extends over 14 amino acids. Trimming removed 10 bases at V and 4 bases at J, with 18 bases between. Germline V gene data show CDR1 as ENHRY and CDR2 as SYGVKD. CDR3 in amino acids: CATSSAGTADTQYF. CDR3 nucleotides: TGTGCCACCTCTTCGGCAGGGACCGCAGATACGCAGTATTTT.

This clonotype was recorded a few times. The chain couples TRBV7-9 to TRBJ2-5; 10 bases are a match to TRBD1. V dropped 6 bases and J dropped 7; count of bases not matched to a gene: 8. CDR3 length equals 14 residues. The germline CDR1 and CDR2 sequences are SEHNR and FQNEAQ (reference sequence). CDR3 bases: TGTGCCAGCAGTGACGGACAGGGGGGAGGGACCCAGTACTTC. This gives the protein CASSDGQGGGTQYF.

The V call is TRBV28, the J call TRBJ2-7, with D perhaps TRBD2 (5 bases). The CDR3 runs 17 residues. Per germline, CDR1 MDHEN and CDR2 SYDVKM. Trimming shortened V by 4 bases and J by 3 bases, and 22 bases separated the two germline ends. The CDR3 DNA reads TGTGCCAGCAGTTCATGGAACTTAGCGCGCCCCAACTACGAGCAGTACTTC. Its translation is CASSSWNLARPNYEQYF.

In its sample, this clonotype was seen a few times. The chain employs TRBV18 and TRBJ1-6, with a tentative D call TRBD1 (5 bases). V lost 3 bases and J lost 7, with 10 bases in between. CDR1 is KGHSH and CDR2 is LQKENI in the germline V gene. This CDR3 is built from 14 residues. The CDR3 protein is CASSPTQGNSPLHF. The CDR3 region has the DNA TGTGCCAGCTCACCGACTCAGGGCAATTCACCCCTCCACTTT.

This chain joins TRBV29-1 and TRBJ2-6; D not certain. Trimming removed 2 bases at V and 7 bases at J, with 9 bases between. The length of the CDR3 is 13 residues. CDR1 is SQVTM and CDR2 is ANQGSEA in the germline V gene. The CDR3 sequence is CSVESPLANVLTF. In DNA, the CDR3 is TGCAGCGTTGAATCTCCCTTAGCCAACGTCCTGACTTTC.

The chain carries TRBV7-2 and TRBJ2-3, with 8 nucleotides matching TRBD2. This CDR3 has 16 residues. Germline CDR1 is SGHTA and CDR2 is FQGNSA. The V and J ends lost 5 bases and 4 bases, in that order; junction bases with no gene match: 11. The CDR3 nucleotides are TGTGCCAGCAGCCCGGCCAGCGGGGGCGGAGCAGATACGCAGTATTTT. It yields the protein CASSPASGGGADTQYF.